This TCR beta chain was identified in a study of cytomegalovirus exposure and HLA in healthy donors. Study findings and constraints: Within an earlier analysis, most TCR beta V segments proved productive either about 90% or about 30% of the time. Researchers catalogued roughly 170 TCR beta chains as cytomegalovirus-associated. In vitro data verified three CMV-associated chains as specific for CMV antigens.

Primers for the PCR totalled 60 Vbeta and 13 Jbeta. The protocol was immunoSEQ multiplex PCR, while the TCRdb copy is restricted to in-frame clones and leaves out a portion. The sample contains about 93,000 clones, 80% of which appear only once. Looked up from germline, CDR1 is SEHNR and CDR2 is FQNEAQ (reference sequence). Trimming removed 5 bases from V and 2 bases from J; junction bases left unmatched: 9. CDR3 size: 17 residues. Note on this clone: Its antigen remains unidentified.

The sequenced sample was PBMCs. The source of this sequence is a young man in good health and CMV-seronegative. J is TRBJ2-3 and V is TRBV7-9; 11 bases are a match to TRBD2. CDR3 protein: CASSPTTSGKTTDTQYF. For the CDR3, the DNA is TGTGCCAGCAGCCCAACGACTAGCGGGAAGACCACAGATACGCAGTATTTT.